Reported below is one T cell receptor beta chain. No antigen is known for it. No much larger clone exists at a distance of one base, and base qualities are not known. The record originates from a study of T cells after yellow fever vaccination (dated by TCRdb to the late 2010s). Looking at the study overall: The SMART-Seq v4 Ultra Low Input RNA kit was used to prepare libraries from fractions with low cell numbers. Bulk TCR alpha and beta repertoires were sequenced longitudinally to track T-cell clones before and after primary and booster YFV17D yellow fever vaccination. Two healthy male donors, one aged 18 to 30 and one aged 30 to 40 years, made up the cohort. Blood samples were taken at several timepoints before and after primary and secondary immunization, and bulk PBMC replicates and cell subsets were isolated.

The treatment or condition label for this specimen denotes: live attenuated yellow fever vaccine strain. A standard Ficoll-Paque protocol was used to isolate PBMCs from peripheral blood. Dynabeads CD4 and CD8 positive selection kits were used to isolate CD4 and CD8 T-cell fractions. TriZol was used to extract RNA from bulk PBMCs, from CD4 and CD8 fractions, and from dextramer-positive and dextramer-negative fractions. Trimming removed 4 bases from V and 8 bases from J; the gene matches leave 14 bases unexplained. CDR1 and CDR2 were assigned from the germline V gene as SGHDN and FVKESK. From the cysteine through the phenylalanine, the CDR3 covers 17 amino acids. The CDR3 DNA has 51 bases and is translated from base 1. TCR cDNA was synthesized by 5'RACE template switching, through which a universal primer site and unique molecular identifiers were introduced. Priming for cDNA synthesis came from both the TCR alpha and TCR beta constant segments. Two PCR steps were used to amplify libraries, with sample barcodes and sequencing adapters being added in the second step. Libraries were sequenced on Illumina HiSeq 2500 (2x100 bp) or NovaSeq (2x150 bp). As for the authors' bioinformatics: Demultiplexing of reads and collapsing into UMI consensus sequences were performed with MIGEC, and V(D)J alignment was carried out with MiXCR. Vaccine-responding clonotypes were identified with edgeR using replicate PBMC samples, with FDR below 0.01 and a log2 fold change above 5 up to day 15 being required. Each bulk clonotype was labeled CD4 or CD8 based on which sequenced repertoire, CD4 or CD8, contained the clonotype at higher abundance. TCRdb passed the public sequencing reads through fastp at Q25 and MiXCR, retaining productive beta sequences. Each entry is one CDR3 protein sequence, shown with its most common DNA and genes. The authors' filters were not applied to this entry. The sample table holds about 150,000 distinct CDR3 sequences, of which under 8% were seen once. The leading ten clones occupy approximately 0.59% of the sample.

The paper's findings and limits, for the study overall: Because only two donors were included in the study, the extent to which the findings can be generalized is limited. Most clones expanded after primary vaccination (around 96% of CD4 and over 80% of CD8) were re-detected after the booster, suggesting that broad memory maintenance occurred. FACS-sorted repertoires could contain abundant contaminating clonotypes from the bulk population, so computational filtering was required. The secondary T-cell response was found to be weaker but faster than the primary response, with a peak reached on day 5 rather than on day 15. A small share of clonotypes was detected in both CD4 and CD8 compartments, with the overlap likely arising from convergent recombination.

The chain uses TRBV14 and TRBJ2-1, and TRBD2 matches 10 of the central bases. The sequencing here drew on CD4+ T cells sorted from PBMCs, taken 10 days after the yellow fever booster vaccination. This clonotype originated in a man aged 25-45 years who received the YFV17D yellow fever vaccine. CDR3 sequence: CASSRLRRTSGRDEQFF. The bases read TGTGCCAGCAGCCGATTGAGAAGGACTAGCGGACGGGATGAGCAGTTCTTC.